This T cell receptor beta chain was profiled in a study of shared clonotypes between healthy human individuals. Looked up from germline, CDR1 is SGHNT and CDR2 is YYREEE (reference sequence). The CDR3 is 17 amino acids. V shed 1 base and J shed 0 bases, with 13 bases lying between them. Libraries were prepared by immunoSEQ multiplex PCR; TCRdb keeps only in-frame clonotypes and omits some of them. The sample yields some 630,000 clones, approximately 75% seen once. This chain uses TRBV5-4 with TRBJ2-2; no clear D. Sequenced input: memory CD4+ T cells sorted from blood. Subset indicated: CD45RA-negative fraction. This sequence originates from a woman aged 25 to 39 in good health. The CDR3 loop is CASSLTGASANTGELFF. In nucleotides, the CDR3 is TGTGCCAGCAGCTTGACGGGTGCAAGCGCGAACACCGGGGAGCTGTTTTTT.